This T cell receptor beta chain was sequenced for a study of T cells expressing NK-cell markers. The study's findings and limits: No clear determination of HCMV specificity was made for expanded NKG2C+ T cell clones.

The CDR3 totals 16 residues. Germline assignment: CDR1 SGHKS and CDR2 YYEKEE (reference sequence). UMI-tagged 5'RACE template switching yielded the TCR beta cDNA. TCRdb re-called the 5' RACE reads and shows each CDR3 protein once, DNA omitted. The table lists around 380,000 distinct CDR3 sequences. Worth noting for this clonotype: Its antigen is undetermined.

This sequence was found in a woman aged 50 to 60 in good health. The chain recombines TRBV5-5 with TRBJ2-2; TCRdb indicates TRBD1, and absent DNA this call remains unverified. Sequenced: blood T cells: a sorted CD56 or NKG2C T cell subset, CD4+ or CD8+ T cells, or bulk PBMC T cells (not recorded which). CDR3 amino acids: CASSYQTGTPTGELFF.